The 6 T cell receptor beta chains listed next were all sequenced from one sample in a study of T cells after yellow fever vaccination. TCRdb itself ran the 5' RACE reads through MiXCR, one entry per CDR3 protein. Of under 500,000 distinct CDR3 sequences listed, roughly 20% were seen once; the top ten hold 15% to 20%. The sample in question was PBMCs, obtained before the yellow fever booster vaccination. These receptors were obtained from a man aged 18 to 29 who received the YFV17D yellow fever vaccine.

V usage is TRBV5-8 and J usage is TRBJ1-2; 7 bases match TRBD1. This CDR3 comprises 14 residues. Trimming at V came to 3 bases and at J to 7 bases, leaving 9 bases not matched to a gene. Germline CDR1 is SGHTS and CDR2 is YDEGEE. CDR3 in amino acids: CASSYGTDLSGYTF. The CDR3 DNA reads TGTGCCAGCAGCTACGGGACAGACCTCTCTGGCTACACCTTC.

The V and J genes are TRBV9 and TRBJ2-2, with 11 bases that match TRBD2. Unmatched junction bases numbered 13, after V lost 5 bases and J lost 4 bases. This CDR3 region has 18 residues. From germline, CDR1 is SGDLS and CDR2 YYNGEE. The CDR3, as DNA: TGTGCCAGCAGTCAACAACAACTAGCGGGGGCCACCACCGGGGAGCTGTTTTTT. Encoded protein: CASSQQQLAGATTGELFF. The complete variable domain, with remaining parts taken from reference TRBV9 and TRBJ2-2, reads DSGVTQTPKHLITATGQRVTLRCSPRSGDLSVYWYQQSLDQGLQFLIQYYNGEERAKGNILERFSAQQFPDLHSELNLSSLELGDSALYFCASSQQQLAGATTGELFFGEGSRLTVL.

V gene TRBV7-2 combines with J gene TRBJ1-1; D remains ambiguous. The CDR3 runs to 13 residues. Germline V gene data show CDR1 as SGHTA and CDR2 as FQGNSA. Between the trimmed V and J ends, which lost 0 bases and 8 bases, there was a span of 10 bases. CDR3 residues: CASSLAINREAFF. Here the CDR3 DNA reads TGTGCCAGCAGCTTAGCGATTAATAGGGAAGCTTTCTTT.

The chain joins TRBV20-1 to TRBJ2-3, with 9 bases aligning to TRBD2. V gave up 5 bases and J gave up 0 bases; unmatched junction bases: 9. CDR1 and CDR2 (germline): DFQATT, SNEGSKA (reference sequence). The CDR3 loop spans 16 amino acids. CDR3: CSAPREGTSSTDTQYF. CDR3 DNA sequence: TGCAGTGCTCCCAGAGAGGGGACTAGCAGCACAGATACGCAGTATTTT.

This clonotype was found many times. The chain's CDR3 is CSATRDYSGNTIYF. In nucleotides, the CDR3 is TGCAGTGCTACCAGGGATTACTCTGGAAACACCATATATTTT. The J gene is TRBJ1-3, the V gene TRBV20-1; D may be TRBD1 (5 bases). Trimming removed 4 bases from V and 0 bases from J, with 10 bases in between. CDR1 is DFQATT and CDR2 is SNEGSKA in the germline V gene (reference sequence). The CDR3 extends over 14 amino acids.

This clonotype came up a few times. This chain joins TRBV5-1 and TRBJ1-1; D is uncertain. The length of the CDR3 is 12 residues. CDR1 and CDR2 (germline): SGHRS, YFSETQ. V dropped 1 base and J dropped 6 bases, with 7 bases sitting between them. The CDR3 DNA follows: TGCGCCAGCAGCTTGAAGGGCCCTGAAGCTTTCTTT. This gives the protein CASSLKGPEAFF.